These 26 T cell receptor beta chains were all obtained from the same sample, sequenced in a study of shared clonotypes between healthy human individuals. Clones were sequenced by immunoSEQ multiplex PCR, and TCRdb holds only the in-frame ones, with some missing. The sample shows 800,000 to 1,200,000 clones, roughly 74% of them seen only once. Material for sequencing was memory CD4+ T cells from PBMCs. The subset is: CD45RA-negative fraction. All receptors come from a man in his late teens or twenties in good health. Some clones in this sample may be carry-over from other donors' samples.

Only one count was recorded for this clone. The chain employs TRBV7-9 and TRBJ2-5; D ambiguous. The CDR3 extends over 13 amino acids. Trimming shortened V by 4 bases and J by 5 bases, and 11 bases separated the two germline ends. The germline V gene has CDR1 SEHNR and CDR2 FQNEAQ (reference sequence). The CDR3 spells CASSSFGIETQYF. The CDR3 DNA sequence: TGTGCCAGCAGCTCATTTGGAATTGAGACCCAGTACTTC.

The DNA of the CDR3 is TGTGCCAGCTCCTTGGGACGGGACAATCCCCTCCACTTT. Translation: CASSLGRDNPLHF. The chain couples TRBV6-5 to TRBJ1-6; D is perhaps TRBD1 (6 bases). CDR3 length equals 13 residues. Trimming took off 8 bases at V and 13 bases at J, with 18 bases between the two ends. Germline V gene sequence: CDR1 MNHEY, CDR2 SVGAGI.

The chain is built from TRBV25-1 and TRBJ1-3; the D is unclear. This CDR3 spans 13 amino acids. Trimming removed 0 bases at V and 4 bases at J, with 4 bases between. Germline values: CDR1 MGHDK, CDR2 SYGVNS. CDR3: CASSEYGGNTIYF. The CDR3 DNA is TGTGCCAGCAGTGAATACGGCGGAAACACCATATATTTT.

The chain joins TRBV27 to TRBJ2-7; 7 positions match TRBD2. This CDR3 contains 15 residues. Germline V lookup: CDR1 MNHEY, CDR2 SMNVEV (reference sequence). J was trimmed by 0 bases and V by 5 bases; bases with no gene match: 7. The CDR3: CASSDRGGDSYEQYF. The CDR3 bases are TGTGCCAGCAGTGACCGTGGGGGGGACTCCTACGAGCAGTACTTC.

This clone has just one count. The rearrangement uses TRBV9 and TRBJ2-1; 12 bases fit TRBD2. The CDR3 extends over 17 amino acids. The V segment lost 4 bases and the J segment 11 bases; nucleotides outside the gene matches: 16. Germline CDR1 is SGDLS and CDR2 is YYNGEE. In nucleotides, the CDR3 is TGTGCCAGCAGCCCGAGCCCCGGGGCTAGCGGGAGGGACAAGCAGTTCTTC. Translated: CASSPSPGASGRDKQFF.

V and J are TRBV7-2 and TRBJ1-5; D unresolved. This CDR3 has 14 residues. Germline CDR1 and CDR2: SGHTA and FQGNSA. Trimming took off 1 base at V and 9 bases at J, with 13 bases between the two ends. The CDR3 sequence is CASSLGSRSGPQHF. In DNA, the CDR3 is TGTGCCAGCAGCTTAGGGTCCCGTTCCGGGCCCCAGCATTTT.

The table lists this clone with a count of one. The DNA for the CDR3 is TGCAGCGCACAGGGATTCGGCTACGAGCAGTACTTC. This codes for CSAQGFGYEQYF. The rearrangement uses TRBV29-1 and TRBJ2-7; TRBD1 is a possible D gene (6 bases). Trimming pared 7 bases from V and 3 bases from J, leaving 13 bases between. The CDR3 loop spans 12 amino acids. Germline-derived CDR1 and CDR2 are SQVTM and ANQGSEA.

The V and J genes are TRBV6-4 and TRBJ2-2; TRBD2 aligns across 9 bases. Germline trimming cut 8 bases from V and 6 bases from J; bases unmatched to any gene: 7. The CDR3 has 14 amino acids. Germline V gives CDR1 MRHNA, CDR2 SNTAGT. CDR3 residues: CASAREGISGELFF. The CDR3 region has the DNA TGTGCCAGCGCGCGGGAGGGTATCTCCGGGGAGCTGTTTTTT.

V and J are TRBV14 and TRBJ2-7; maybe TRBD2 (5 bases). Germline-derived CDR1 and CDR2 are SGHDN and FVKESK. The CDR3 contains 14 residues. Trimming pared 4 bases from V and 0 bases from J, leaving 10 bases between. The DNA for the CDR3 is TGTGCCAGCAGCCGAGGGCCCGGCTCCTACGAGCAGTACTTC. Its translation: CASSRGPGSYEQYF.

The chain uses TRBV6-5 and TRBJ2-2; 9 nucleotides agree with TRBD2. The CDR3 consists of 16 residues. The ends lost 2 bases at V and 1 base at J; junction bases unmatched: 2. CDR1 MNHEY and CDR2 SVGAGI come from the germline V gene. This chain's CDR3 is CASSYGAGGNTGELFF. In nucleotides, the CDR3 is TGTGCCAGCAGTTACGGAGCGGGAGGGAACACCGGGGAGCTGTTTTTT.

This clone appeared a single time. The rearrangement links TRBV29-1 to TRBJ2-5; TRBD1 matches 9 bases. The CDR3 covers 13 residues. The germline V gene has CDR1 SQVTM and CDR2 ANQGSEA. CDR3 protein: CSSNRGRGETQYF. In nucleotides, the CDR3 is TGCAGTTCCAACAGGGGGCGCGGGGAGACCCAGTACTTC. The variable domain in full, with the rest retrieved from reference TRBV29-1 and TRBJ2-5, is SAVISQKPSRDICQRGTSLTIQCQVDSQVTMMFWYRQQPGQSLTLIATANQGSEATYESGFVIDKFPISRPNLTFSTLTVSNMSPEDSSIYLCSSNRGRGETQYFGPGTRLLVL.

This clone was seen a handful of times. The rearrangement joins TRBV11-2 to TRBJ2-7, with TRBD2 matching 12 bases. J was trimmed by 2 bases and V by 2 bases; bases with no gene match: 4. Germline-derived CDR1 and CDR2 are SGHAT and FQNNGV. The CDR3 is 16 amino acids. The CDR3 bases are TGTGCCAGCAGCTTACTAGCGGGAGGGGGGACCTACGAGCAGTACTTC. Its protein product is CASSLLAGGGTYEQYF. Complete variable domain (other parts from reference TRBV11-2 and TRBJ2-7): EAGVAQSPRYKIIEKRQSVAFWCNPISGHATLYWYQQILGQGPKLLIQFQNNGVVDDSQLPKDRFSAERLKGVDSTLKIQPAKLEDSAVYLCASSLLAGGGTYEQYFGPGTRLTVT.

The rearrangement uses TRBV7-9 and TRBJ2-1; D is unclear. Deletions cut 4 bases from V and 0 bases from J, with 4 bases between. CDR1 is SEHNR, CDR2 FQNEAQ, per germline (reference sequence). CDR3 length: 13 amino acids. DNA of the CDR3: TGTGCCAGCAGCTACAACTCCTACAATGAGCAGTTCTTC. It yields the protein CASSYNSYNEQFF. The whole variable domain, filled in from reference TRBV7-9 and TRBJ2-1, reads DTGVSQNPRHKITKRGQNVTFRCDPISEHNRLYWYRQTLGQGPEFLTYFQNEAQLEKSRLLSDRFSAERPKGSFSTLEIQRTEQGDSAMYLCASSYNSYNEQFFGPGTRLTVL.

This clone was seen only once. The CDR3 DNA reads TGCGCCAGCAGTCAGCAGCCTGCCGGGACGGGAAATGAAAAACTGTTTTTT. It yields the protein CASSQQPAGTGNEKLFF. J is TRBJ1-4 and V is TRBV5-1; possible D gene TRBD1, 5 bases. Per the germline V gene, CDR1 is SGHRS and CDR2 is YFSETQ. V was pared by 5 bases and J by 5 bases, with 22 bases between. The CDR3 totals 17 residues.

The chain recombines TRBV9 with TRBJ2-2, with 11 bases matching TRBD1. The germline CDR1 and CDR2 sequences are SGDLS and YYNGEE. The junction had 1 base not matched to a gene; V was cut back by 2 bases and J by 4 bases. The CDR3 sequence is 15 residues long. CDR3 residues: CASSVGTGGTGELFF. The CDR3 DNA reads TGTGCCAGCAGCGTCGGGACAGGGGGCACCGGGGAGCTGTTTTTT.

To note about this clone: The junction shows a germline mismatch at one end, possibly a read error. V gene TRBV28 combines with J gene TRBJ1-2; maybe TRBD1 (5 bases). CDR3 length equals 13 residues. Germline CDR1 reads MDHEN; CDR2 reads SYDVKM. The DNA for the CDR3 is TGTGCCGGCAGAATATCCGGGACCCATGGCTACACCTTC. Amino acids: CAGRISGTHGYTF.

Points on this clone: Other DNA sequences in the sample encode the same CDR3. This chain uses TRBV28 with TRBJ1-1; no clear D. Germline lookup yields CDR1 MDHEN and CDR2 SYDVKM. The V end lost 5 bases, the J end lost 8 bases, and 6 bases lay between the germline ends. CDR3 length equals 10 residues. In DNA form, the CDR3 reads TGTGCCAGCAGTCGGTCCGAAGCTTTCTTT. This encodes CASSRSEAFF.

This chain uses TRBV19 with TRBJ1-5; 12 bases align to TRBD1. V was pared by 6 bases and J by 6 bases, with 9 bases of the junction left unmatched. CDR1 is LNHDA and CDR2 is SQIVND in the germline V gene (reference sequence). The CDR3 covers 16 residues. CDR3 in amino acids: CASSTRDRGLGQPQHF. For the CDR3, the DNA is TGTGCCAGTAGCACCCGGGACAGGGGGCTGGGTCAGCCCCAGCATTTT.

As regards this clone: The sample carries other DNA sequences with the same CDR3. CDR3 bases: TGTGCCACCAGCACGGGGGGTTCCTCCTACGAGCAGTACTTC. Its protein product is CATSTGGSSYEQYF. The rearrangement joins TRBV15 to TRBJ2-7, with 7 bases fitting TRBD2. Germline V gene sequence: CDR1 LNHNV, CDR2 YYDKDF (reference sequence). V trimming: 4 bases; J trimming: 0 bases; junction bases outside the gene matches: 3. The CDR3 is 14 residues long.

This chain uses TRBV7-2 with TRBJ1-6; the D gene is possibly TRBD1 (6 bases). Trimming removed 3 bases from V and 7 bases from J, with 13 bases in between. The length of the CDR3 is 15 residues. Germline V gene lookup returns CDR1 SGHTA and CDR2 FQGNSA. The CDR3 here is CASSLAGGRNSPLHF. In DNA, the CDR3 is TGTGCCAGCAGCTTGGCCGGGGGCCGCAATTCACCCCTCCACTTT.

The V and J genes are TRBV12-5 and TRBJ1-2; no clear D gene. Germline lookup yields CDR1 LGHNT and CDR2 FRNRAP. The CDR3 runs to 13 residues. With 2 bases removed from V and 8 bases from J, the gap between germline ends came to 12 bases. Written as DNA, the CDR3 is TGTGCTAGTGGTTTGACGCAAAAAGGAGGCTACACCTTC. Translation: CASGLTQKGGYTF.

The chain is built from TRBV7-9 and TRBJ2-1; D gene ambiguous. With 5 bases removed from V and 10 bases from J, the gap between germline ends came to 12 bases. Germline lookup yields CDR1 SEHNR and CDR2 FQNEAQ (reference sequence). CDR3 size: 12 residues. The CDR3 bases are TGTGCCAGCAGCGTCCCCTTTCACGAGCAGTTCTTC. It specifies CASSVPFHEQFF.

This clone was counted a few times. J is TRBJ2-3 and V is TRBV19; 8 bases agree with TRBD1. This CDR3 has 13 amino acids. With 7 bases clipped from V and 5 bases from J, the junction kept 5 bases outside the gene matches. The germline V gene has CDR1 LNHDA and CDR2 SQIVND (reference sequence). CDR3 protein: CASMDRVIDTQYF. DNA of the CDR3: TGTGCCAGTATGGACAGGGTCATAGATACGCAGTATTTT. The whole variable domain, remainder taken from reference TRBV19 and TRBJ2-3, is DGGITQSPKYLFRKEGQNVTLSCEQNLNHDAMYWYRQDPGQGLRLIYYSQIVNDFQKGDIAEGYSVSREKKESFPLTVTSAQKNPTAFYLCASMDRVIDTQYFGPGTRLTVL.

The V and J genes are TRBV5-1 and TRBJ2-5; D is undetermined. The germline CDR1 and CDR2 sequences are SGHRS and YFSETQ. V was pared by 2 bases and J by 5 bases, with 13 bases between. CDR3 size: 14 residues. The CDR3 region has the DNA TGCGCCAGCAGCTTCCCGGACCCGGCGGAGACCCAGTACTTC. Translated: CASSFPDPAETQYF. Complete variable domain (other parts from reference TRBV5-1 and TRBJ2-5): KAGVTQTPRYLIKTRGQQVTLSCSPISGHRSVSWYQQTPGQGLQFLFEYFSETQRNKGNFPGRFSGRQFSNSRSEMNVSTLELGDSALYLCASSFPDPAETQYFGPGTRLLVL.

The V and J genes are TRBV7-6 and TRBJ1-1; D is possibly TRBD1 (5 bases). CDR3 size: 15 residues. With 5 bases removed from V and 0 bases from J, the gap between germline ends came to 13 bases. From germline, CDR1 is SGHVS and CDR2 FNYEAQ. Here the CDR3 DNA reads TGTGCCAGCAGCCCCGGGGGGGGGTTGAACACTGAAGCTTTCTTT. It specifies CASSPGGGLNTEAFF.

About this clone itself: Other nucleotide sequences in the sample specify the same CDR3. The chain links TRBV10-3 to TRBJ2-1, with 13 bases aligning to TRBD2. Germline CDR1 ENHRY, CDR2 SYGVKD. The CDR3 has 17 amino acids. Trimming at V came to 3 bases and at J to 4 bases, leaving 6 bases not matched to a gene. CDR3 DNA: TGTGCCATCAGTGAACTCCGGACTAGCGGGAGTTACAATGAGCAGTTCTTC. Protein sequence: CAISELRTSGSYNEQFF.